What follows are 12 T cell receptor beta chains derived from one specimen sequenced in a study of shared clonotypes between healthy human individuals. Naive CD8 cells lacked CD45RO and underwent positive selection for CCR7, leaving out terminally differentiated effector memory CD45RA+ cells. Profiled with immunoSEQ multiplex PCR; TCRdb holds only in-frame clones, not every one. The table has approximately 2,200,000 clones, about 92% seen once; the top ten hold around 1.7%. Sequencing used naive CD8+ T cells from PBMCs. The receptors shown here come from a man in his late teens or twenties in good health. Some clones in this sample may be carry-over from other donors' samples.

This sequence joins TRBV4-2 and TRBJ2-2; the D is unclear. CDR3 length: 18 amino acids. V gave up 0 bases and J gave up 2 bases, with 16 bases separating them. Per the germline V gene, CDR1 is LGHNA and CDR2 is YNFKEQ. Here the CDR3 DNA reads TGTGCCAGCAGCCAAGATTCTGGGTCACCTTCTAACACCGGGGAGCTGTTTTTT. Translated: CASSQDSGSPSNTGELFF.

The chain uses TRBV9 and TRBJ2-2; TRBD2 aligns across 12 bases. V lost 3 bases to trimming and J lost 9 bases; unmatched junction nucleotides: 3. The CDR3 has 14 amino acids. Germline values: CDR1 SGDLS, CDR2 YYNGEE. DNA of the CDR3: TGTGCCAGCAGCGGAGGACTAGCGGGGAGGGAGCTGTTTTTT. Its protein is CASSGGLAGRELFF.

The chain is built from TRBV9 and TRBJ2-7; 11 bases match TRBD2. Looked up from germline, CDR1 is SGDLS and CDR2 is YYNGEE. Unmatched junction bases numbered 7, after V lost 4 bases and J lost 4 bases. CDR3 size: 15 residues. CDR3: CASSTSSGRTYEQYF. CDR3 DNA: TGTGCCAGCAGCACGTCTAGCGGGAGGACGTACGAGCAGTACTTC.

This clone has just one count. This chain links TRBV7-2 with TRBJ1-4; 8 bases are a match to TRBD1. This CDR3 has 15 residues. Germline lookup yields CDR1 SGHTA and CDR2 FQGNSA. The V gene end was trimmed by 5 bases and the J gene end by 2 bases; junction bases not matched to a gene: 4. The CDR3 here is CASSGRTGTNEKLFF. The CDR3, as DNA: TGTGCCAGCAGCGGCCGGACAGGGACTAATGAAAAACTGTTTTTT.

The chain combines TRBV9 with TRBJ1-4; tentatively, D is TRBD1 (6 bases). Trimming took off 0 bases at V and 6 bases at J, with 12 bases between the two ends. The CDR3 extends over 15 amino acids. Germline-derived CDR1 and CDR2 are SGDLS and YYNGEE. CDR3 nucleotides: TGTGCCAGCAGCGTAGCGGGCAGGGGTGATGAAAAACTGTTTTTT. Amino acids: CASSVAGRGDEKLFF.

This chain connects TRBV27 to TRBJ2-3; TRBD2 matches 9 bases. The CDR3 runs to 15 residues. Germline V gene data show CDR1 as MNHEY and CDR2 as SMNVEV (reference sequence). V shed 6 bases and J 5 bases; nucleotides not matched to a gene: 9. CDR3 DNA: TGTGCCAGCAGATTAACGGGACTAGCAAAAGATACGCAGTATTTT. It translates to CASRLTGLAKDTQYF.

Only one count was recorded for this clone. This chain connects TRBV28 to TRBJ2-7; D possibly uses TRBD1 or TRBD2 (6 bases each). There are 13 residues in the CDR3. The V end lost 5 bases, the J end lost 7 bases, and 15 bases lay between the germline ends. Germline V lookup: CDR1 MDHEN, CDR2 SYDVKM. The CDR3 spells CASSIGTRGEQYF. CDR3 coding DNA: TGTGCCAGCAGTATAGGGACACGGGGGGAGCAGTACTTC.

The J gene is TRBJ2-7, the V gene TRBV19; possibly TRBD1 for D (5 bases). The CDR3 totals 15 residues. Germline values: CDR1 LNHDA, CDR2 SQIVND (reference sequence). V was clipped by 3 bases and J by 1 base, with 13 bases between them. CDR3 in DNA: TGTGCCAGTAGTATGGGGCTAACAGATTCCTACGAGCAGTACTTC. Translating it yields CASSMGLTDSYEQYF.

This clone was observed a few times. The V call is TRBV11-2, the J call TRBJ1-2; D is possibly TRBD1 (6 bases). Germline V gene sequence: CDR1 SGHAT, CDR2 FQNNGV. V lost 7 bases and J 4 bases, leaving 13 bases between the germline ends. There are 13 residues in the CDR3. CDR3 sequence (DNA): TGTGCCAGCACCGGGGGCAAATCCTATGGCTACACCTTC. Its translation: CASTGGKSYGYTF.

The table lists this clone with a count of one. CDR3 amino acids: CASSLGGTGFGYTF. The DNA for the CDR3 is TGTGCCAGCAGCTTAGGGGGGACAGGGTTCGGCTACACCTTC. This chain uses TRBV11-2 with TRBJ1-2; 9 bases agree with TRBD1. Germline V gene lookup returns CDR1 SGHAT and CDR2 FQNNGV. The CDR3 is 14 amino acids. The J segment lost 8 bases and the V segment lost 1 base, leaving 5 bases of the junction unmatched.

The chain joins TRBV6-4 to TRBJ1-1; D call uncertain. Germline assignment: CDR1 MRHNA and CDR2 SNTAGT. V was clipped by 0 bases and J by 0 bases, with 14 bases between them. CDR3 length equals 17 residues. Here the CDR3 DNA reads TGTGCCAGCAGTGACTCGGAGGGTCGGGAGCTGAACACTGAAGCTTTCTTT. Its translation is CASSDSEGRELNTEAFF.

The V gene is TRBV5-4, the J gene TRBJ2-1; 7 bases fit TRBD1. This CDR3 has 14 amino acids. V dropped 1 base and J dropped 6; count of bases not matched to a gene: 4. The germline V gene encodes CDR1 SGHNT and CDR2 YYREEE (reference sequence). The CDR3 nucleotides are TGTGCCAGCAGCTTGACAGGGGACCTCAATGAGCAGTTCTTC. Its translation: CASSLTGDLNEQFF.